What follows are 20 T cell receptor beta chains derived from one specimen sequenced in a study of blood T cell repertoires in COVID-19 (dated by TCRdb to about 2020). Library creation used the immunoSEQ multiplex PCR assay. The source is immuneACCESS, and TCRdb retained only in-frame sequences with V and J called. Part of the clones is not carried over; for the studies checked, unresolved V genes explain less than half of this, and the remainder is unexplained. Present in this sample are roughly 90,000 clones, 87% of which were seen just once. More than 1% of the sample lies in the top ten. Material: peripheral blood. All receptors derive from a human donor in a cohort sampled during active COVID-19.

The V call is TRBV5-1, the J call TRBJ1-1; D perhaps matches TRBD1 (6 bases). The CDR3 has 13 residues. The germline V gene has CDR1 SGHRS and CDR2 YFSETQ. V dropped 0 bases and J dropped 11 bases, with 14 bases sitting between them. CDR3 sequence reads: CASSLDREGEAFF. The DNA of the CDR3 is TGCGCCAGCAGCTTGGACAGGGAGGGTGAGGCTTTCTTT.

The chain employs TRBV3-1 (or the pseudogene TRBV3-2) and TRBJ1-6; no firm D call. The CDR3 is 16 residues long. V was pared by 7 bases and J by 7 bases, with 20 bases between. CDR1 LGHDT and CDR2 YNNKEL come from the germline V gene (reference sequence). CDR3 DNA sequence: TGTGCCAGCAATGAGTGGGGAGAGGGAGGCAATTCACCCCTCCACTTT. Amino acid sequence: CASNEWGEGGNSPLHF.

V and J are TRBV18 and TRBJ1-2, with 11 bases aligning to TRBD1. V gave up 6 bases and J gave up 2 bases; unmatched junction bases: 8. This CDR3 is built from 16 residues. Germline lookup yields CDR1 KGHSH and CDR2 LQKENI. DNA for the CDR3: TGTGCCAGCTCTCCGGACAGGGGGCGACAGAACTATGGCTACACCTTC. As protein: CASSPDRGRQNYGYTF.

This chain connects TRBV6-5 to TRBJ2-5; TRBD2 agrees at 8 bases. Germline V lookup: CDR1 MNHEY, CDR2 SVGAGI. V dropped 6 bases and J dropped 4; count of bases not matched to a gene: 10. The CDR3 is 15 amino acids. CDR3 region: CASRVRREDVETQYF. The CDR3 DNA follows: TGTGCCAGCAGGGTCCGGCGGGAGGACGTAGAGACCCAGTACTTC.

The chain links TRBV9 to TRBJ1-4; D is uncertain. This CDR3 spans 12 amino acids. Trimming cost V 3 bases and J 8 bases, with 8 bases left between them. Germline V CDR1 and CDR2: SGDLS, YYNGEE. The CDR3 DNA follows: TGTGCCAGCAGCGGCACCGGGGAAAAACTGTTTTTT. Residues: CASSGTGEKLFF.

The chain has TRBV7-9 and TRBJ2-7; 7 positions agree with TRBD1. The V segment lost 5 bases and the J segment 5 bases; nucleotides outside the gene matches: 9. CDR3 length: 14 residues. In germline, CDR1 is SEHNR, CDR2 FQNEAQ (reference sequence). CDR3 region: CASSAATGFNEQYF. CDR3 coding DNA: TGTGCCAGCAGCGCCGCGACAGGGTTCAACGAGCAGTACTTC.

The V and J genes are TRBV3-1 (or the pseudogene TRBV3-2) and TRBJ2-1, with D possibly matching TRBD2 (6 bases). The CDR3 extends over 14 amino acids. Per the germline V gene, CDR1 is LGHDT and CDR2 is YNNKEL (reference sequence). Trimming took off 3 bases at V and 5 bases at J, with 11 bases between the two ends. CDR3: CASSHFPGDNEQFF. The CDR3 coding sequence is TGTGCCAGCAGCCATTTCCCGGGGGACAATGAGCAGTTCTTC.

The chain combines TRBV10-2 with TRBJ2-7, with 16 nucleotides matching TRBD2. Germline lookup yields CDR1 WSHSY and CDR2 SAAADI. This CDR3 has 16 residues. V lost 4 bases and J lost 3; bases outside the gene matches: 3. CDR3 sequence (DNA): TGCGCCAGCAGTGGGGGGACTAGCGGGAGGGTCTACGAGCAGTACTTC. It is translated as CASSGGTSGRVYEQYF.

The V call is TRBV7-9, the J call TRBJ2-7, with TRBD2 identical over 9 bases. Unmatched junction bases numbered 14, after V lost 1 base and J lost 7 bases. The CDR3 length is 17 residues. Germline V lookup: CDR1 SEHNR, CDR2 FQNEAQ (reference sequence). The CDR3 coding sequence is TGTGCCAGCAGCTTAGAAGGTAGGACTAGCGTCTCTAGGGAGCAGTACTTC. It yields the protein CASSLEGRTSVSREQYF.

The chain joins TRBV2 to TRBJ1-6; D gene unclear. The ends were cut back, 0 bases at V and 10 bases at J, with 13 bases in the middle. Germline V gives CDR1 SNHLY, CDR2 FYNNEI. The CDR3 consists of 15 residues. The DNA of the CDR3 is TGTGCCAGCAGTGAAGCGAGGCTGGGTGGATCACCCCTCCACTTT. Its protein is CASSEARLGGSPLHF.

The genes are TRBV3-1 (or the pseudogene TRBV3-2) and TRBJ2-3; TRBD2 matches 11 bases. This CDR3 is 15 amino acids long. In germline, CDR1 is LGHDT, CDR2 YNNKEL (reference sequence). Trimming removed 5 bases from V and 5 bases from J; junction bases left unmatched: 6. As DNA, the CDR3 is TGTGCCAGCAGCTCTCCTGGACTAGCGGGAGATACGCAGTATTTT. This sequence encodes CASSSPGLAGDTQYF.

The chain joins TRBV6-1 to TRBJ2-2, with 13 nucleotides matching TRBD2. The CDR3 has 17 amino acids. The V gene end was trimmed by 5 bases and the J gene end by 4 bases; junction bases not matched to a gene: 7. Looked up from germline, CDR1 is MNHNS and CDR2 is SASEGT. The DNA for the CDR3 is TGTGCCAGCAGTAAAGGACTAGCGGGAGAAACCACCGGGGAGCTGTTTTTT. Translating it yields CASSKGLAGETTGELFF.

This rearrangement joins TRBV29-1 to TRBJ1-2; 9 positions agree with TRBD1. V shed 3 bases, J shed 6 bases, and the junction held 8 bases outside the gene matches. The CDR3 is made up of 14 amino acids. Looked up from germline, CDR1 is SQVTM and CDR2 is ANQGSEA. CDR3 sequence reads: CSVEEGTGNDGYTF. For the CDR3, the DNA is TGCAGCGTTGAGGAGGGGACAGGGAACGATGGCTACACCTTC.

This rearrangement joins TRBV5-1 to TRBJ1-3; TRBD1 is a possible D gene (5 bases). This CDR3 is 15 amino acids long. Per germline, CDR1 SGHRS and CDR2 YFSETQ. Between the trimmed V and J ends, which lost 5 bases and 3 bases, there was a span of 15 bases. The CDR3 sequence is CASRDPRTIGNTIYF. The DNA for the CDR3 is TGCGCCAGCAGGGACCCAAGGACAATTGGAAACACCATATATTTT.

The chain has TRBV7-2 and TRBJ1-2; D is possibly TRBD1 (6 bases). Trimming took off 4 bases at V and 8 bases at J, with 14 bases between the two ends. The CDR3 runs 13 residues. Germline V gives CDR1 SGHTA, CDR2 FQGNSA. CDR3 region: CASSYGTFTGYTF. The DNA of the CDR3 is TGTGCCAGCAGCTATGGGACATTCACAGGCTACACCTTC.

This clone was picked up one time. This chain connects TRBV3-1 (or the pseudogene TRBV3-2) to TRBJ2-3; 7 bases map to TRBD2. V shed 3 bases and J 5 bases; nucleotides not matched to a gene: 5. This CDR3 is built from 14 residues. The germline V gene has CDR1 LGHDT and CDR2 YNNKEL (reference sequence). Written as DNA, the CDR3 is TGTGCCAGCAGCCAGGGGCTAGCGGAAGATACGCAGTATTTT. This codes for CASSQGLAEDTQYF.

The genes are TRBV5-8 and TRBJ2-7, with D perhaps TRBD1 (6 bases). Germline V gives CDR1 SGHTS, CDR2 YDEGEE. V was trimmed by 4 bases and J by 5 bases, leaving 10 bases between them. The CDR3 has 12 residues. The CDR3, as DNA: TGTGCCAGCAGCCGAACAGGGAACGAGCAGTACTTC. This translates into CASSRTGNEQYF.

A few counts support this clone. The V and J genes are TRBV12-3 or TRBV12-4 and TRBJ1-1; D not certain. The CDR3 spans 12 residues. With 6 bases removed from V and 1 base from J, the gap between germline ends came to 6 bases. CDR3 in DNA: TGTGCCAGCAGGTTCAGGAACACTGAAGCTTTCTTT. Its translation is CASRFRNTEAFF.

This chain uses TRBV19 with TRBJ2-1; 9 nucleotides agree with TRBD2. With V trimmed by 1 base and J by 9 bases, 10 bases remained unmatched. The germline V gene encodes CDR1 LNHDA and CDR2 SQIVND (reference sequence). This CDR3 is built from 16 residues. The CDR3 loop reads CASSIARGLAEGEQFF. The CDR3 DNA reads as TGTGCCAGTAGTATAGCCCGGGGACTAGCCGAGGGTGAGCAGTTCTTC.

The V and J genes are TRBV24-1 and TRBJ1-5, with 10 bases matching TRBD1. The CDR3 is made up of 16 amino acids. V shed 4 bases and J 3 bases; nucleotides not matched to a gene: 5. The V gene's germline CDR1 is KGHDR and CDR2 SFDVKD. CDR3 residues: CATSDPGQGDNQPQHF. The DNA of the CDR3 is TGTGCCACCAGTGACCCCGGACAGGGGGACAATCAGCCCCAGCATTTT.